The present T cell receptor beta chain was sequenced within a study of shared clonotypes between healthy human individuals. Regarding this clone: Its antigen is still unknown.

The germline gives CDR1 SGHAT, CDR2 FQNNGV. This CDR3 region has 16 residues. Unmatched junction bases numbered 3, after V lost 0 bases and J lost 0 bases. Profiling relied on immunoSEQ multiplex PCR, and the TCRdb table lists in-frame clones only, not all of them. This sample has 300,000 to 400,000 clones, with around 87% found just once. Findings and limits, study-wide: Blood was the only sampled material, and tissue repertoires likely differ. Rarefaction demonstrated incomplete sorted-subset sequencing despite large depth.

The authors combined CD45RO+ cells with CCR7-negative CD45RA+ TemRA cells as CD8 memory. Sequenced: memory CD8+ T cells sorted from blood. Subset of the sample: CD45RO+ cells pooled with CCR7-negative TemRA cells. The receptor was isolated from a man between 18 and 29 years old in good health. The chain couples TRBV11-2 to TRBJ2-7, with 9 bases matching TRBD2. CDR3: CASSLESSGSSYEQYF. The CDR3 DNA sequence: TGTGCCAGCAGCTTAGAAAGTAGCGGGAGCTCCTACGAGCAGTACTTC.